This T cell receptor beta chain emerged from a study of blood T cells in healthy people across ages. The trim removed 5 bases at V and 7 bases at J, leaving 14 bases unmatched. This CDR3 is built from 16 residues. CDR1 and CDR2 from the germline V gene are MNHNS and SASEGT. The second PCR ran about 6 to 11 cycles with a sample-barcoded 5' primer and J-beta primers. TCRdb fed the 5' RACE reads into MiXCR, producing one record per CDR3 protein. This repertoire shows about 1.1 million distinct CDR3 sequences, more than 30% found once; its top ten account for around 14%. The TCR was taken from a man between 18 and 35 years old in good health. Specimen: blood. The genes are TRBV6-1 and TRBJ2-1; 7 bases match TRBD2. In nucleotides, the CDR3 is TGTGCCAGCAGTCCCCCCAGCGGGGTCCAAAAGAATGAGCAGTTCTTC. This gives the protein CASSPPSGVQKNEQFF.